This T cell receptor beta chain comes out of a study of blood T cell repertoires in COVID-19. Whole-study context: The origin of the acute and convalescent COVID-19 samples was the United States, Italy and Spain. T cells, B-cell-depleted T cells, or PBMCs supplied cDNA or gDNA.

Original processing methods: The assay estimated nucleated cells by amplifying reference gene primers. Clones were sequenced by immunoSEQ multiplex PCR, and TCRdb holds only the in-frame ones, with some missing. V, J and clone size derive from that table, while D and trimming were established from the DNA sequence. The sample records approximately 240,000 clones, 70% to 85% being singletons. The sequence came from a woman aged 40 to 55 with active or convalescent COVID-19. The specimen sequenced was peripheral blood.

The CDR3 sequence is CASSTSRGRTGNTGELFF. Here the CDR3 DNA reads TGTGCCAGCAGCACCTCGAGAGGCCGGACAGGGAACACCGGGGAGCTGTTTTTT. The chain combines TRBV9 with TRBJ2-2; 7 positions agree with TRBD1. The CDR3 runs to 18 residues. After removal of 4 bases from V and 1 base from J, the junction contained 13 bases not matched to a gene. Germline V CDR1 and CDR2: SGDLS, YYNGEE.